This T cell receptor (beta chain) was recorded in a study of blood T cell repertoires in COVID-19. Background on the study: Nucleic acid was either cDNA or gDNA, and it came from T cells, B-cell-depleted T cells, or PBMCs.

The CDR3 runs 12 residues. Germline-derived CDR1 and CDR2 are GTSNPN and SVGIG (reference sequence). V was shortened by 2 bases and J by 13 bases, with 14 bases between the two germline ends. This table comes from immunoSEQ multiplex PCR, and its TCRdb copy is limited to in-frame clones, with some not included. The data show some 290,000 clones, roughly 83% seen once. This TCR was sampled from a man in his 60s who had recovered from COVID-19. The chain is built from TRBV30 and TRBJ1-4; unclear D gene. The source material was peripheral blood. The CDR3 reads CAWSNPTPGLFF. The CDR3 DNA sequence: TGTGCCTGGAGTAATCCGACCCCGGGACTGTTTTTT.